The clone carrying this T cell receptor (beta chain) was found a few times. Trimming cost V 6 bases and J 2 bases, with 10 bases left between them. The CDR3 totals 14 residues. This entry is derived from a study of CD8 T cells in ankylosing spondylitis. TCRdb re-called the 5' RACE reads through MiXCR, storing one row per CDR3 protein. Of 200,000 to 300,000 distinct CDR3 sequences detected, around 9.2% appear once; the ten largest clones hold approximately 6.3%. The chain has TRBV12-3 or TRBV12-4 and TRBJ2-2; either TRBD1 or TRBD2 may supply D (5 bases each). The source material was blood, either unsorted or a sorted T cell fraction (not recorded which). The source of this sequence is a male donor with ankylosing spondylitis or in good health (not recorded which). The CDR3 loop reads CASRVGPNTGELFF. In nucleotides, the CDR3 is TGTGCCAGCAGGGTGGGACCCAACACCGGGGAGCTGTTTTTT.